The sequence of this T cell receptor beta chain was determined in a study of blood T cell repertoires in COVID-19. Study details: Samples of COVID-19 (acute and convalescent) were obtained from the United States, Italy and Spain. The analysed material was cDNA or gDNA that came from T cells, B-cell-depleted T cells, or PBMCs.

CDR1 is SGHNT and CDR2 is YENEEA in the germline V gene. Trimming pared 0 bases from V and 0 bases from J, leaving 14 bases between. The CDR3 is 17 amino acids. In the authors' methods: Amplification of reference gene primers was used by the study to estimate nucleated cell counts. Clones were sequenced by immunoSEQ multiplex PCR, and TCRdb holds only the in-frame ones, with some missing. That table gives V, J and clone size, and the DNA gave D and trimming. The table has some 97,000 clones, approximately 93% seen once. The chain recombines TRBV11-3 with TRBJ1-1, with D hard to call. The sequenced sample was peripheral blood. This TCR was sampled from a man aged 60 to 75 with acute or convalescent COVID-19. The DNA for the CDR3 is TGTGCCAGCAGCTTAGAGTACAGCCGGAGGCTGAACACTGAAGCTTTCTTT. Translating it yields CASSLEYSRRLNTEAFF.